The next 18 T cell receptor beta chains were all read from a single sample in a study of blood T cells in healthy people across ages. The use of a sample-barcoded 5' primer and a J-beta primer mix characterized a second PCR of roughly 7 to 11 cycles. TCRdb re-derived calls from the 5' RACE reads in MiXCR, one entry per CDR3 protein. Seen here are fewer than 800,000 distinct CDR3 sequences, around 25% observed once, and the top ten hold 8% to 10%. These data are also associated with another study on T cells of mothers and their children.

Sequencing input: blood. These receptors originate from a boy aged 5-17 years in good health.

There are a few counts of this clonotype. V gene TRBV4-1 combines with J gene TRBJ2-5; 9 bases align to TRBD1. The DNA end favors TRBJ2-1, so the J call may be wrong. The germline CDR1 and CDR2 sequences are MGHRA and YSYEKL. The CDR3 runs to 16 residues. The CDR3 here is CASSQDTGTGYDEQFF. For the CDR3, the DNA is TGCGCCAGCAGCCAAGATACTGGGACAGGGTATGATGAGCAGTTCTTC.

The table lists this clonotype with a count of one. The rearrangement links TRBV5-6 to TRBJ2-5; 10 bases are shared with TRBD2. CDR1 is SGHDT, CDR2 YYEEEE, per germline. The CDR3 is 16 amino acids. V lost 4 bases and J lost 2; bases outside the gene matches: 8. CDR3 nucleotides: TGTGCCAGCAGCCCACGTACGGGACTAGCGCAAGAGACCCAGTACTTC. Translated: CASSPRTGLAQETQYF.

The chain is built from TRBV29-1 and TRBJ2-5; TRBD2 agrees at 7 bases. The germline V gene encodes CDR1 SQVTM and CDR2 ANQGSEA. The ends lost 1 base at V and 1 base at J; junction bases unmatched: 6. The CDR3 has 15 amino acids. CDR3 DNA sequence: TGCAGCGTTGAAGCGGAGGGACTACCCCAAGAGACCCAGTACTTC. Translation: CSVEAEGLPQETQYF.

This chain links TRBV12-3 or TRBV12-4 with TRBJ2-5, with D unclear. The CDR3 contains 16 residues. The ends were cut back, 6 bases at V and 5 bases at J, with 22 bases in the middle. In DNA form, the CDR3 reads TGTGCCAGCAGCCCCGGCATGACGGGTCGCTCGGAGACCCAGTACTTC. Its translation is CASSPGMTGRSETQYF.

This clonotype has just a few counts. This rearrangement joins TRBV21-1 to TRBJ2-5; TRBD1 was called by the table and not checked on the DNA. TRBV21-1 is a documented pseudogene. This CDR3 spans 14 amino acids. Here the CDR3 DNA reads TGTGCCAGCAGCTCCCGAGGAGTCTGCGAGACCCAGTACTTC. Protein product: CASSSRGVCETQYF.

There are a few counts of this clonotype. The chain couples TRBV6-5 to TRBJ1-1; 7 positions match TRBD1. The CDR3 loop spans 14 amino acids. Germline CDR1 MNHEY, CDR2 SVGAGI. V dropped 2 bases and J dropped 8; count of bases not matched to a gene: 8. CDR3 residues: CASSYEGASSEAFF. CDR3 sequence (DNA): TGTGCCAGCAGTTACGAGGGGGCAAGTTCGGAAGCTTTCTTT.

The chain recombines TRBV7-9 with TRBJ2-4; D ambiguous. The CDR3 extends over 13 amino acids. Germline CDR1 SEHNR, CDR2 FQNEAQ (reference sequence). The V and J ends lost 5 bases and 5 bases respectively, with 10 bases between them. The DNA for the CDR3 is TGTGCCAGCAGCCCAATTGGGCAAAACATTCAGTACTTC. It codes for CASSPIGQNIQYF.

The chain carries TRBV6-2 or TRBV6-3 and TRBJ1-3, with TRBD1 matching 7 bases. The trim removed 6 bases at V and 5 bases at J, leaving 10 bases unmatched. CDR3 length: 15 amino acids. Germline-derived CDR1 and CDR2 are MNHEY and SVGEGT. In DNA, the CDR3 is TGTGCCAGCAGCACCAGGACAGGAGGGAGAAACACCATATATTTT. This translates into CASSTRTGGRNTIYF.

The rearrangement uses TRBV7-8 and TRBJ2-2; TRBD2 aligns across 7 bases. The trim removed 2 bases at V and 5 bases at J, leaving 5 bases unmatched. CDR1 SGHVS and CDR2 FQNEAQ come from the germline V gene. The CDR3 has 15 residues. The CDR3 protein is CASSLLGGWTGELFF. The CDR3 DNA reads as TGTGCCAGCAGCTTATTGGGGGGGTGGACCGGGGAGCTGTTTTTT. Full variable domain (remainder filled in from reference TRBV7-8 and TRBJ2-2): GAGVSQSPRYKVAKRGQDVALRCDPISGHVSLFWYQQALGQGPEFLTYFQNEAQLDKSGLPSDRFFAERPEGSVSTLKIQRTQQEDSAVYLCASSLLGGWTGELFFGEGSRLTVL.

The chain couples TRBV12-3 or TRBV12-4 to TRBJ1-2, with unresolved D. With 3 bases removed from V and 6 bases from J, the gap between germline ends came to 11 bases. The CDR3 covers 13 residues. The CDR3 DNA sequence: TGTGCCAGCAGTTTTTCCCCATCTCATGGCTACACCTTC. Residues: CASSFSPSHGYTF.

The chain carries TRBV7-9 and TRBJ2-3, with 10 bases matching TRBD1. The CDR3 has 15 amino acids. V was pared by 0 bases and J by 6 bases, with 3 bases of the junction left unmatched. Germline V gene sequence: CDR1 SEHNR, CDR2 FQNEAQ (reference sequence). CDR3 amino acids: CASSLAGTGEDTQYF. CDR3 DNA: TGTGCCAGCAGCTTAGCCGGGACAGGGGAGGATACGCAGTATTTT.

This rearrangement joins TRBV20-1 to TRBJ1-1; D ambiguous. The V and J ends lost 6 bases and 0 bases respectively, with 14 bases between them. This CDR3 has 14 amino acids. From germline, CDR1 is DFQATT and CDR2 SNEGSKA (reference sequence). This CDR3 is CSAQWQAMNTEAFF. Here the CDR3 DNA reads TGCAGTGCCCAATGGCAGGCGATGAACACTGAAGCTTTCTTT.

The chain carries TRBV6-1 and TRBJ1-4; D not certain. The CDR3 is made up of 17 amino acids. CDR1 is MNHNS, CDR2 SASEGT, per germline. The ends were cut back, 6 bases at V and 7 bases at J, with 24 bases in the middle. The CDR3: CASRPTGMVTEGEKLFF. The CDR3 DNA is TGTGCCAGCAGACCCACCGGGATGGTCACCGAGGGTGAAAAACTGTTTTTT.

This chain joins TRBV3-1 and TRBJ2-5, with D tentatively TRBD1 or TRBD2 (5 bases each). The length of the CDR3 is 16 residues. With 7 bases removed from V and 1 base from J, the gap between germline ends came to 19 bases. CDR1 and CDR2 from the germline V gene are LGHDT and YNNKEL (reference sequence). The CDR3 loop reads CASNQITGTVQETQYF. CDR3 bases: TGTGCCAGCAACCAGATCACCGGGACGGTCCAAGAGACCCAGTACTTC.

This clonotype was detected only a few times. V is TRBV14 and J is TRBJ2-1, with 7 bases lining up with TRBD2. Per germline, CDR1 SGHDN and CDR2 FVKESK. CDR3 length: 15 amino acids. With 5 bases clipped from V and 0 bases from J, the junction kept 4 bases outside the gene matches. DNA for the CDR3: TGTGCCAGCAGCGAACTAGCGAACTCCTACAATGAGCAGTTCTTC. This codes for CASSELANSYNEQFF.

The genes are TRBV5-1 and TRBJ2-2; TRBD2 aligns across 7 bases. V lost 4 bases to trimming and J lost 1 base; unmatched junction nucleotides: 13. This CDR3 spans 18 amino acids. CDR1 SGHRS and CDR2 YFSETQ come from the germline V gene. CDR3: CASSPHTSAIMNTGELFF. CDR3 in DNA: TGCGCCAGCAGCCCACATACTAGCGCGATAATGAACACCGGGGAGCTGTTTTTT.

Concerning this clonotype: The junction and the germline gene differ at one end; a read error may be behind it. The chain has TRBV7-8 and TRBJ2-1; TRBD2 might be the D (6 bases). The germline gives CDR1 SGHVS, CDR2 FQNEAQ. The CDR3 covers 17 residues. The CDR3 reads CARSTYRGPPFGGEQFF. The CDR3 bases are TGTGCCCGCAGCACTTATCGGGGCCCACCTTTCGGGGGTGAGCAGTTCTTC.

This clonotype has a handful of counts. The chain combines TRBV3-1 with TRBJ1-2, with 9 positions matching TRBD1. This CDR3 comprises 16 residues. V shed 4 bases, J shed 8 bases, and the junction held 14 bases outside the gene matches. The germline CDR1 and CDR2 sequences are LGHDT and YNNKEL (reference sequence). CDR3 bases: TGTGCCAGCAGCCCTACAACAGGGGGCGATGTGGGAGGCTACACCTTC. This sequence encodes CASSPTTGGDVGGYTF.